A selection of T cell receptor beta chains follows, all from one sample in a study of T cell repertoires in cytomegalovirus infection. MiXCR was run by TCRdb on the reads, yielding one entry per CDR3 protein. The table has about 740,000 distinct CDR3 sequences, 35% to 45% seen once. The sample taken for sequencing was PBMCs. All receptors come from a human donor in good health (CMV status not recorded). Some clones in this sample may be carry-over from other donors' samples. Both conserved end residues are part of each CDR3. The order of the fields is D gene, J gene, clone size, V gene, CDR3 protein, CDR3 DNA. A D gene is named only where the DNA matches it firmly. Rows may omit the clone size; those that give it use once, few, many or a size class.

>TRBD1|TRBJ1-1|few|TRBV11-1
CASSYPRQGNTEAFF
TGTGCCAGCAGCTACCCACGACAGGGGAACACTGAAGCTTTCTTT
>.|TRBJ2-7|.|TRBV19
CASSTAGRTYEQYF
TGTGCCAGTAGTACGGCGGGAAGGACCTACGAGCAGTACTTC
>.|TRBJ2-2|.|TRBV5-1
CASRMRGAIGELFF
TGCGCCAGCAGGATGAGGGGAGCGATCGGGGAGCTGTTTTTT
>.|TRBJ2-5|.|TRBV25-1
CASSRDTVQETQYF
TGTGCCAGCAGCCGGGACACCGTCCAAGAGACCCAGTACTTC
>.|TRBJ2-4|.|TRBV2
CASSGALAVTKGAKNIQYF
TGTGCCAGCAGTGGGGCCCTAGCCGTCACCAAGGGTGCCAAAAACATTCAGTACTTC
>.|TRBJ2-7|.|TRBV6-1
CASSQTDSYEQYF
TGTGCCAGCAGTCAGACGGACTCCTACGAGCAGTACTTC
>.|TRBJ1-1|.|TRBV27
CASSRQLNTEALF
TGTGCCAGCAGTCGGCAGTTGAACACGGAAGCTTTATTT
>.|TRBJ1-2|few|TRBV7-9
CASSLPVRGYGYTF
TGTGCCAGCAGCTTGCCCGTACGAGGGTATGGCTACACCTTC
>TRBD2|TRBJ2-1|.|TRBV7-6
CASSLAGAGGFHNEPSF
TGTGCCAGCAGCTTAGCAGGAGCGGGAGGGTTTCACAATGAGCCGTCCTTC
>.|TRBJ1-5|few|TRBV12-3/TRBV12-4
CASRFGNQPQHF
TGTGCCAGCAGATTCGGCAATCAGCCCCAGCATTTT
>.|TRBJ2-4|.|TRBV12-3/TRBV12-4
CASSSTGSRDIQYF
TGTGCCAGCAGTTCAACAGGGAGTAGGGACATTCAGTACTTC
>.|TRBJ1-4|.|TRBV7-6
CASSLRIATNEKLFF
TGTGCCAGCAGCTTACGGATTGCAACTAATGAAAAACTGTTTTTT
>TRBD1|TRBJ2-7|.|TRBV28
CLRGTGKEGSGCEQYF
TGCCTTCGGGGGACAGGGAAAGAGGGTAGCGGTTGCGAGCAGTACTTC
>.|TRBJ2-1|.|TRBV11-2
CASSVQGSSYNDQFF
TGTGCCAGCAGCGTCCAGGGGAGCTCCTACAATGATCAGTTCTTC
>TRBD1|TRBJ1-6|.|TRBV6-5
CASSPDRELLPLHF
TGTGCCAGCAGTCCGGACAGGGAGTTACTACCCCTCCACTTT
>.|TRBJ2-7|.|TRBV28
CASTIRGQSSEQYF
TGTGCCAGCACCATCCGGGGGCAGTCCTCCGAGCAGTACTTC